This entry features one TCR beta chain sequence. CDR3 length: 13 amino acids. Trimming cost V 6 bases and J 9 bases, with 17 bases left between them. The germline V gene has CDR1 MNHEY and CDR2 SVGEGT. The sample originates from a study of blood T cell repertoires in COVID-19. In the study overall: PBMCs, B-cell-depleted T cells, or T cells were the source of the cDNA or gDNA that made up the material.

As handled by the study authors: From reference gene primer amplification, estimates of nucleated cell counts were derived. Only in-frame clones appear in the TCRdb table, and some are missing; sequencing was by immunoSEQ multiplex PCR. V and J calls and clone size follow that table, whereas D and trimming were derived from the DNA. In the table there are approximately 440,000 clones, about 90% of which are singletons. The sample was PBMCs or T cells enriched from blood (not recorded which). The clonotype comes from a man between 18 and 35 years old who had recovered from COVID-19. The chain combines TRBV6-2 or TRBV6-3 with TRBJ2-5, with D perhaps matching TRBD2 (6 bases). CDR3: CASSSALALPQYF. The CDR3, as DNA: TGTGCCAGCAGCTCCGCTCTAGCGCTACCCCAGTACTTC.